This T cell receptor (beta chain) was obtained from a study of somatic mutations in cytotoxic T cells in rheumatoid arthritis. Study summary: It was right after diagnosis, before any treatment, that patient blood (less than 33 ml EDTA) was drawn. Flow cytometry sorted some V beta antibody-stained T-cell populations to nearly 100% purity, V beta1+ cells among them being sequenced for TCRB.

This clone has only a few counts. Original processing methods: Of patient CD8+ clones exceeding 1%, few matched published virus-specific TCRB sequences. Measured with immunoSEQ multiplex PCR; TCRdb has only the in-frame clones, and not every one. That table supplies the V and J calls and clone size; D and trimming were determined from the DNA. The sample has 20,000 or so clones, 80% to 90% seen once; the top ten hold over 11%. The TCR comes from an adult with rheumatoid arthritis. The sample was CD8+ T cells sorted from blood.

The CDR3: CASSFMGGSDTQYF. CDR3 bases: TGTGCCAGCAGCTTTATGGGAGGTTCAGATACGCAGTATTTT. The chain has TRBV11-2 and TRBJ2-3; D might be TRBD2 (6 bases). Germline assignment: CDR1 SGHAT and CDR2 FQNNGV. V was pared by 3 bases and J by 4 bases, with 11 bases between. This CDR3 is built from 14 residues.